This T cell receptor (beta chain) was captured in a study of T cell changes during pregnancy in multiple sclerosis. The CDR3 contains 13 residues. CDR1 is LGHNT, CDR2 FRNRAP, per germline. Trimming took 5 bases from V and 8 from J, leaving 13 bases between them. Only in-frame clones appear in the TCRdb table, and some are missing; sequencing was by immunoSEQ multiplex PCR. Among 70,000 to 75,000 clones, 90% to 95% were seen once, and the ten largest hold around 2.2%. This clonotype was obtained from a female donor in good health, enrolled as a control in a pregnancy study. The source material was peripheral blood, sampled in the second trimester of pregnancy. V usage is TRBV12-5 and J usage is TRBJ2-1, with D possibly matching TRBD2 (5 bases). CDR3 amino acids: CASGHDLGDEQFF. CDR3 DNA: TGTGCTAGTGGTCATGATTTGGGAGATGAGCAGTTCTTC.